Listed below are T cell receptor beta chains from one sample, sequenced in a study of technical replicates of blood from a handful of donors. Data came from immunoSEQ multiplex PCR; TCRdb stores just in-frame clones and leaves some out. Here the sample spans about 83,000 clones, 85% to 95% being singletons. The sample taken for sequencing was T cells isolated from PBMCs. Every receptor here comes from a human donor in good health. Each CDR3 is given with its conserved first and last residue. A D gene is named only where the DNA matches it firmly. Size values are once, few and many counts, or a class for expanded clones, and some rows have none.

d_call clone_size j_call v_call cdr3_nt cdr3_aa
- - TRBJ2-1 TRBV11-2 TGTGCCAGCAGCTTAGCCCCCAACTCCTACAATGAGCAGTTCTTC CASSLAPNSYNEQFF
TRBD1 - TRBJ1-3 TRBV2 TGTGCCAGCAGTGAACCAGGGGGCTCTGGAAACACCATATATTTT CASSEPGGSGNTIYF
- - TRBJ2-1 TRBV2 TGTGCCAGCTATTTTTCCGGCAATGAGCAGTTCTTC CASYFSGNEQFF
- - TRBJ1-5 TRBV6-5 TGTGCCACCGGGGGTGGGGATCAGCCCCAGCATTTT CATGGGDQPQHF
TRBD2 - TRBJ2-5 TRBV6-4 TGTGCCAGCAGTGGCCTAGCGGGGGGGCAGGAGACCCAGTACTTC CASSGLAGGQETQYF
TRBD2 - TRBJ2-1 TRBV29-1 TGCAGCGTTGCCGGTCGGGGGGGCCTCAATGAGCAGTTCTTC CSVAGRGGLNEQFF
TRBD1 - TRBJ1-5 TRBV4-1 TGCGCCAGCAGCCAACTGGACAGGGGAGAGGAATGGGGTCAGCCCCAGCATTTT CASSQLDRGEEWGQPQHF
TRBD1 few TRBJ1-3 TRBV19 TGTGCCAGTAGATTGGCCCCCGGACAGGGTGTCACCATATATTTT CASRLAPGQGVTIYF
- - TRBJ2-1 TRBV28 TGTGCCAGCAGTTTTAGGGGGGGAGCAGGTGAGCAGTTCTTC CASSFRGGAGEQFF
- - TRBJ1-5 TRBV28 TGTGCCAGCAGTTTATCCCAGGTTCGACAGCCCCAGCATTTT CASSLSQVRQPQHF
- once TRBJ2-3 TRBV27 TGTGCCAGCAGTTTTGAAGCGGACGGGGATACGCAGTATTTT CASSFEADGDTQYF
TRBD1 - TRBJ2-2 TRBV6-5 TGTGCCAGCAGTTACTCGGAGACAGGGTCCGGGGAGCTGTTTTTT CASSYSETGSGELFF
TRBD2 - TRBJ2-1 TRBV4-1 TGCGCCAGCAGCCAAGAGCCCCTAGCGGGGGGCGATTACAATGAGCAGTTCTTC CASSQEPLAGGDYNEQFF
TRBD2 - TRBJ2-1 TRBV2 TGTGCCGGCGCGGGGGAGGGTATCTACAATGAGCAGTTCTTC CAGAGEGIYNEQFF
TRBD1 - TRBJ1-2 TRBV15 TGTGCCACCAGCACCGCCTTAGGACAGGGCCTCTATGGCTACACCTTC CATSTALGQGLYGYTF
TRBD2 - TRBJ2-2 TRBV4-2 TGTGCCAGCAGCCAAGAAGGTAGAGCGGGGGGGCTTACCGGGGAGCTGTTTTTT CASSQEGRAGGLTGELFF
TRBD2 - TRBJ2-1 TRBV9 TGTGCCAGCAGCGCGTTGCTAGCGGGGGGTTACAATGAGCAGTTCTTC CASSALLAGGYNEQFF
- - TRBJ2-3 TRBV5-6 TGTGCCAGCAGCTTGGGACTTATCACAGATACGCAGTATTTT CASSLGLITDTQYF
- - TRBJ2-3 TRBV4-1 TGCGCCAGCAGCCAAGTTAGGGGAGATACGCAGTATTTT CASSQVRGDTQYF
- - TRBJ1-2 TRBV4-1 TGCGCCAGCAGCCAAGTTACAGGGATGGATGGCTACACCTTC CASSQVTGMDGYTF